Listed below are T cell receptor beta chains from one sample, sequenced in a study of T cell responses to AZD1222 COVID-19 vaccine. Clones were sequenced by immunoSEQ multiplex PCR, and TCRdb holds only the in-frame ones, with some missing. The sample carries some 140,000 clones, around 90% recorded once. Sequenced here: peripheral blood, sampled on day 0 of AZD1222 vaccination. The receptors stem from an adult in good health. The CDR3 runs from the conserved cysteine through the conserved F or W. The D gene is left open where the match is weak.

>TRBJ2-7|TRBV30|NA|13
CAWSVDRRDEQYF
TGTGCCTGGAGTGTAGACAGGCGGGACGAGCAGTACTTC
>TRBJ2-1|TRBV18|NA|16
CASSRRLQSSYNEQFF
TGTGCCAGCTCACGAAGACTACAGAGCTCCTACAATGAGCAGTTCTTC
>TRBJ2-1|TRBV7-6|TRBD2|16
CASSLSGAGEGNEQFF
TGTGCCAGCAGCTTATCGGGAGCGGGAGAAGGGAATGAGCAGTTCTTC
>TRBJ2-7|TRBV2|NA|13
CAIARRQNYEQYF
TGTGCCATCGCCCGGCGACAGAACTACGAGCAGTACTTC
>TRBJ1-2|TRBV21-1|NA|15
CASSKTGGDNYGYTF
TGTGCCAGCAGCAAAACAGGGGGCGATAACTATGGCTACACCTTC
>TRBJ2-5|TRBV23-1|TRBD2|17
CASSQRFLADIQETQYF
TGCGCCAGCAGTCAACGTTTCCTAGCGGATATCCAAGAGACCCAGTACTTC
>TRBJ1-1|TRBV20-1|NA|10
CSARGAEAFF
TGCAGTGCTAGGGGCGCTGAAGCTTTCTTT
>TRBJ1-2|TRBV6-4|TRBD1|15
CASSVGQGSNYGYTF
TGTGCCAGCAGCGTGGGACAGGGTTCTAACTATGGCTACACCTTC
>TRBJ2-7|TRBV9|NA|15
CASSVGPGAEYEQYF
TGTGCCAGCAGCGTAGGCCCAGGAGCTGAATACGAGCAGTACTTC
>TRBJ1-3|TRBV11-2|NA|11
CASISGNTIYF
TGTGCCAGCATTTCTGGAAACACCATATATTTT